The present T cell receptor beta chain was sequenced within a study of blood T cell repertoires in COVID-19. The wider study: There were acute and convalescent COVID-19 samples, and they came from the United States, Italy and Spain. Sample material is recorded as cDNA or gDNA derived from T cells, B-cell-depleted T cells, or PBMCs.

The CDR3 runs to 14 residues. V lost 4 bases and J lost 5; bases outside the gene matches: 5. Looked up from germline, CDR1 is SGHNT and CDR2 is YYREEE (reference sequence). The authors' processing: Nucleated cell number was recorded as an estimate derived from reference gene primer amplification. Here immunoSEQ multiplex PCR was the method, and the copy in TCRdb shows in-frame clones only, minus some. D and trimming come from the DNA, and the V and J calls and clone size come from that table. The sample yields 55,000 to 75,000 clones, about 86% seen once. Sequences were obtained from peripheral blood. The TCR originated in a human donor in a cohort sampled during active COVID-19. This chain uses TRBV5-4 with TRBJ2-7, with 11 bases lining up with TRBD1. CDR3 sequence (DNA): TGTGCCAGCAGCCTAGGACAGGGGGCTGACGAGCAGTACTTC. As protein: CASSLGQGADEQYF.